This entry features one T cell receptor beta chain sequence. Its antigen is currently unknown. From germline, CDR1 is SGHTA and CDR2 FQGNSA. Trimming took 6 bases from V and 0 from J, leaving 6 bases between them. CDR3 length equals 13 residues. Researchers took blood at baseline, on cycle 4 day 1, and on cycle 7 day 1. This sample is part of a study of OX40 agonist ivuxolimab in advanced cancers. Study context: One hepatocellular carcinoma and two cutaneous melanoma patients partially responded.

Libraries were prepared by immunoSEQ multiplex PCR; TCRdb keeps only in-frame clonotypes and omits some of them. The data show some 60,000 clones, with roughly 89% seen just once and roughly 13% held by the top ten. Overall study findings and caveats: The expanded peripheral T cells' antigen specificity was not determined.

The TCR was taken from an adult with an advanced solid tumor such as melanoma, head and neck, liver or kidney cancer. V and J are TRBV7-2 and TRBJ1-3; D unclear. Source: CD4+ or CD8+ T cells sorted from blood, taken in a trial of the OX40 agonist ivuxolimab. CDR3 amino acids: CASRGYSGNTIYF. CDR3 in DNA: TGTGCCAGCAGAGGGTACTCTGGAAACACCATATATTTT.